The present TCR beta chain was sequenced within a study of early T cells in non-severe SARS-CoV-2 infection. Study details: Alpha and beta chains were unpaired, from unsorted whole-blood bulk RNA.

The V gene end was trimmed by 4 bases and the J gene end by 5 bases; junction bases not matched to a gene: 3. The CDR3 is made up of 13 amino acids. Germline V gene data show CDR1 as MNHEY and CDR2 as SVGAGI. A remark on this clonotype: Its cognate antigen is unknown.

Study observations and caveats: Anti-spike CD8 responses were favored by VDJdb matching, which missed private and CD4 specificities.

Unique molecular identifiers were added to individual cDNA molecules. TCRdb processed the 5' RACE reads anew with MiXCR; each CDR3 protein has one entry. This repertoire shows under 70,000 distinct CDR3 sequences, 15% found once; its top ten account for 9% to 10%. This sequence originates from an adult who was a healthcare worker with PCR-confirmed SARS-CoV-2 infection or an uninfected control (not recorded which). This rearrangement joins TRBV6-5 to TRBJ1-1; 8 bases agree with TRBD1. The sequences come from whole blood, collected at baseline. The DNA for the CDR3 is TGTGCCAGCAGTTTCAGGGGGCGAACTGAAGCTTTCTTT. Amino acid sequence: CASSFRGRTEAFF.